These 6 T cell receptor beta chains were sequenced from one sample in a study of blood T cell repertoires in COVID-19. Clones were sequenced by immunoSEQ multiplex PCR, and TCRdb holds only the in-frame ones, with some missing. The profile covers about 150,000 clones, with more than 70% appearing a single time and about 10% taken by the ten largest. The specimen sequenced was peripheral blood. The receptors shown here come from a woman of 80 years or more with active or convalescent COVID-19.

V and J are TRBV7-6 and TRBJ1-1, with no clear D. Trimming stripped 5 bases from V and 6 bases from J, with 13 bases between. The CDR3 sequence is 13 residues long. The V gene's germline CDR1 is SGHVS and CDR2 FNYEAQ. The CDR3 is CASSLETLAEAFF. In DNA, the CDR3 is TGTGCCAGCAGCCTAGAAACGTTAGCTGAAGCTTTCTTT.

The gene calls are TRBV6-2 or TRBV6-3 and TRBJ2-3; TRBD1 agrees at 7 bases. The V segment lost 6 bases and the J segment 0 bases; nucleotides outside the gene matches: 6. This CDR3 comprises 15 residues. The germline V gene has CDR1 MNHEY and CDR2 SVGEGT. CDR3 loop: CASSNRGRSTDTQYF. The CDR3 DNA reads TGTGCCAGCAGCAACAGGGGCCGGAGCACAGATACGCAGTATTTT.

The chain joins TRBV6-6 to TRBJ2-7; 13 bases are shared with TRBD2. Germline values: CDR1 MNHNY, CDR2 SVGAGI (reference sequence). After removal of 10 bases from V and 3 bases from J, the junction contained 3 bases not matched to a gene. The CDR3 runs to 13 residues. Here the CDR3 DNA reads TGTGCCACCTGGACTAGCGGGAGCTACGAGCAGTACTTC. Residues: CATWTSGSYEQYF.

The chain combines TRBV11-2 with TRBJ2-5; maybe TRBD1 (5 bases). The germline V gene has CDR1 SGHAT and CDR2 FQNNGV. Trimming took off 5 bases at V and 7 bases at J, with 20 bases between the two ends. CDR3 length: 15 amino acids. The DNA for the CDR3 is TGTGCCAGCAGCCGGACGACCGGTCCTCAGGGGACCCAGTACTTC. It yields the protein CASSRTTGPQGTQYF.

V gene TRBV5-1 combines with J gene TRBJ2-1, with TRBD1 matching over 10 bases. Germline assignment: CDR1 SGHRS and CDR2 YFSETQ. This CDR3 has 20 residues. V lost 2 bases to trimming and J lost 0 bases; unmatched junction nucleotides: 14. CDR3 amino acids: CASSFSRDRGYRSSYNEQFF. DNA for the CDR3: TGCGCCAGCAGCTTCTCCCGGGACAGGGGATACAGGAGCTCCTACAATGAGCAGTTCTTC.

The rearrangement links TRBV4-2 to TRBJ2-3, with D perhaps matching TRBD2 (5 bases). V was cut by 0 bases and J by 1 base, with 5 bases left in between. The germline CDR1 and CDR2 sequences are LGHNA and YNFKEQ. The CDR3 covers 14 residues. The CDR3 is CASSQEGGTDTQYF. The CDR3 region has the DNA TGTGCCAGCAGCCAAGAGGGAGGCACAGATACGCAGTATTTT.